These 28 T cell receptor beta chains were sequenced from one sample in a study of T cell repertoires in cytomegalovirus infection. These receptors have no identified antigens. From the reads, TCRdb called clonotypes with MiXCR, one entry per CDR3 protein. Found here are about 180,000 distinct CDR3 sequences, less than 25% of them singletons; the top ten hold about 25%. This specimen was CD8+ T cells from cultured PBMCs, taken from culture after CMV antigen stimulation. These receptors were taken from a human donor in good health (CMV status not recorded). Some clones in this sample may be carry-over from other donors' samples.

The genes are TRBV27 and TRBJ1-4, with D possibly TRBD1 on 6 matching bases. CDR3 length equals 15 residues. V shed 2 bases and J shed 5 bases, with 12 bases lying between them. CDR1 MNHEY and CDR2 SMNVEV come from the germline V gene (reference sequence). CDR3 sequence (DNA): TGTGCCAGCAGTTTAGCAGGGGCTCTAAATGAAAAACTGTTTTTT. This sequence encodes CASSLAGALNEKLFF.

This clonotype was picked up a small number of times. The rearrangement uses TRBV7-6 and TRBJ2-3; weak D call: TRBD2 (6 bases). With 3 bases removed from V and 1 base from J, the gap between germline ends came to 8 bases. The CDR3 consists of 14 residues. Germline loops: CDR1 SGHVS, CDR2 FNYEAQ. This CDR3 is CASSFQRGTDTQYF. CDR3 nucleotides: TGTGCCAGCAGCTTTCAGCGGGGCACAGATACGCAGTATTTT. The full variable domain, its missing parts supplied by reference TRBV7-6 and TRBJ2-3, is GAGVSQSPRYKVTKRGQDVALRCDPISGHVSLYWYRQALGQGPEFLTYFNYEAQQDKSGLPNDRFSAERPEGSISTLTIQRTEQRDSAMYRCASSFQRGTDTQYFGPGTRLTVL.

This clonotype was picked up a small number of times. The J gene is TRBJ2-3, the V gene TRBV7-6; maybe TRBD2 (5 bases). Germline assignment: CDR1 SGHVS and CDR2 FNYEAQ. Trimming removed 6 bases at V and 2 bases at J, with 12 bases between. This CDR3 has 14 residues. The CDR3 sequence: CASSLSGNTDTQYF. The DNA of the CDR3 is TGTGCCAGCAGTCTCAGCGGAAACACAGATACGCAGTATTTT.

This clonotype has only a few counts. V usage is TRBV4-3 and J usage is TRBJ1-5, with D possibly matching TRBD1 (6 bases). CDR1 LGHNA and CDR2 YSLEER come from the germline V gene. The V end was cut by 0 bases, the J end by 5 bases, with 23 bases between. There are 19 residues in the CDR3. CDR3 sequence (DNA): TGCGCCAGCAGCCAAGAGTTCCCACAGGGTTCCGTCCGGGATCAGCCCCAGCATTTT. This codes for CASSQEFPQGSVRDQPQHF.

This clonotype was picked up a small number of times. The CDR3 DNA is TGTGCCAGCAGCTTAACTCGCGGAGGAAAGTACGAGCAGTACTTC. It encodes CASSLTRGGKYEQYF. The J gene is TRBJ2-7, the V gene TRBV7-3; D perhaps matches TRBD2 (5 bases). CDR3 length equals 15 residues. Looked up from germline, CDR1 is SGHTA and CDR2 is FQGTGA. With 0 bases removed from V and 4 bases from J, the gap between germline ends came to 13 bases. Combining the CDR3 with reference TRBV7-3 and TRBJ2-7 gives the whole variable domain GAGVSQTPSNKVTEKGKYVELRCDPISGHTALYWYRQSLGQGPEFLIYFQGTGAADDSGLPNDRFFAVRPEGSVSTLKIQRTERGDSAVYLCASSLTRGGKYEQYFGPGTRLTVT.

The gene calls are TRBV12-3 or TRBV12-4 and TRBJ1-2; 12 positions match TRBD1. The CDR3 has 15 amino acids. V trimming: 4 bases; J trimming: 4 bases; junction bases outside the gene matches: 4. CDR3 sequence reads: CASSYGTGGFYGYTF. The CDR3 region has the DNA TGTGCCAGCAGTTACGGGACAGGGGGCTTCTATGGCTACACCTTC.

The genes are TRBV5-4 and TRBJ1-2, with D unclear. V lost 1 base and J lost 7, with 14 bases in between. The germline V gene has CDR1 SGHNT and CDR2 YYREEE (reference sequence). CDR3 size: 14 residues. CDR3 sequence (DNA): TGTGCCAGCAGCTTGTTCGGCAGTGGGTTTGGCTACACCTTC. It is translated as CASSLFGSGFGYTF. Using reference TRBV5-4 and TRBJ1-2 for the parts outside the CDR3, the full variable domain is ETGVTQSPTHLIKTRGQQVTLRCSSQSGHNTVSWYQQALGQGPQFIFQYYREEENGRGNFPPRFSGLQFPNYSSELNVNALELDDSALYLCASSLFGSGFGYTFGSGTRLTVV.

The chain recombines TRBV7-2 with TRBJ2-1, with D maybe TRBD2 (5 bases). Trimming stripped 1 base from V and 7 bases from J, with 14 bases between. This CDR3 has 15 amino acids. CDR1 is SGHTA, CDR2 FQGNSA, per germline. The CDR3 here is CASSLVTGKVNEQFF. In nucleotides, the CDR3 is TGTGCCAGCAGCTTAGTAACGGGGAAAGTGAATGAGCAGTTCTTC.

The rearrangement uses TRBV7-2 and TRBJ1-6; D remains ambiguous. Germline-derived CDR1 and CDR2 are SGHTA and FQGNSA. The CDR3 loop spans 14 amino acids. V shed 1 base and J shed 6 bases, with 7 bases lying between them. In DNA, the CDR3 is TGTGCCAGCAGCTTAGTTTCCATTAATTCACCCCTCCACTTT. Its protein product is CASSLVSINSPLHF.

Only a few counts were recorded for this clonotype. The V gene is TRBV4-1, the J gene TRBJ1-1, with 7 bases identical to TRBD1. Germline V gives CDR1 MGHRA, CDR2 YSYEKL. The CDR3 totals 15 residues. The junction had 2 bases not matched to a gene; V was cut back by 1 base and J by 0 bases. The CDR3 DNA sequence: TGCGCCAGCAGCCAAGGAGGGGGCCTGAACACTGAAGCTTTCTTT. Its translation is CASSQGGGLNTEAFF.

This chain links TRBV4-1 with TRBJ2-7, with 9 bases that match TRBD1. The CDR3 has 15 residues. CDR1 MGHRA and CDR2 YSYEKL come from the germline V gene. J lost 3 bases, V lost 1 base, and 4 bases had no gene match. This CDR3 reads CASSQGQGGYYEQYF. DNA of the CDR3: TGCGCCAGCAGCCAAGGACAGGGGGGCTACTACGAGCAGTACTTC.

This clonotype was detected many times. This rearrangement joins TRBV7-2 to TRBJ2-7, with 12 positions matching TRBD1. The germline V gene encodes CDR1 SGHTA and CDR2 FQGNSA. V was clipped by 1 base and J by 5 bases; unmatched bases: 3. The CDR3 length is 15 residues. CDR3 bases: TGTGCCAGCAGCTTAGATGGGACAGGGGGCGACGAGCAGTACTTC. It encodes CASSLDGTGGDEQYF.

The V gene is TRBV12-3 or TRBV12-4, the J gene TRBJ1-2; D ambiguous. Trimming left V 6 bases short and J 4 bases short, with 12 bases between. The CDR3 has 13 amino acids. CDR3 sequence: CASRTGPAYGYTF. Written as DNA, the CDR3 is TGTGCCAGCAGAACCGGGCCCGCCTATGGCTACACCTTC.

The chain employs TRBV7-4 and TRBJ2-7; D possibly corresponds to TRBD1 (5 bases). The germline gives CDR1 SGHVT, CDR2 SQSDAQ. Trimming left V 5 bases short and J 8 bases short, with 25 bases between. This CDR3 contains 16 residues. CDR3 region: CASSPPLPVNLDKQYF. The CDR3 nucleotides are TGTGCCAGCAGCCCCCCCCTGCCAGTAAACTTGGACAAGCAGTACTTC.

The table lists this clonotype with a few counts. The CDR3: CASSFEGRGTEAFF. CDR3 in DNA: TGTGCCAGCAGCTTCGAGGGTAGAGGCACTGAAGCTTTCTTT. The rearrangement joins TRBV9 to TRBJ1-1; D is unresolved. V lost 4 bases, J lost 4 bases, and 14 bases lay in between. There are 14 residues in the CDR3. Germline CDR1 reads SGDLS; CDR2 reads YYNGEE.

The CDR3 spells CASTELPGGGRTDTQYF. In nucleotides, the CDR3 is TGTGCCAGCACCGAACTCCCAGGTGGGGGGCGCACAGATACGCAGTATTTT. This chain uses TRBV7-6 with TRBJ2-3; D possibly uses TRBD1 or TRBD2 (6 bases each). This CDR3 region has 17 residues. V was trimmed by 7 bases and J by 1 base, leaving 21 bases between them. Per germline, CDR1 SGHVS and CDR2 FNYEAQ. The whole variable domain, remainder taken from reference TRBV7-6 and TRBJ2-3, is GAGVSQSPRYKVTKRGQDVALRCDPISGHVSLYWYRQALGQGPEFLTYFNYEAQQDKSGLPNDRFSAERPEGSISTLTIQRTEQRDSAMYRCASTELPGGGRTDTQYFGPGTRLTVL.

This clonotype has a handful of counts. V and J are TRBV7-6 and TRBJ1-6, with D uncertain. The germline V gene has CDR1 SGHVS and CDR2 FNYEAQ. This CDR3 contains 17 residues. The V end lost 2 bases, the J end lost 7 bases, and 18 bases lay between the germline ends. CDR3 nucleotide sequence: TGTGCCAGCAGCTTAAATCCTCCGGAGAGGGCCAATTCACCCCTCCACTTT. As protein: CASSLNPPERANSPLHF.

The V call is TRBV7-2, the J call TRBJ2-5; 9 bases fit TRBD1. Germline V gene lookup returns CDR1 SGHTA and CDR2 FQGNSA. The ends lost 1 base at V and 3 bases at J; junction bases unmatched: 3. The CDR3 contains 15 residues. CDR3 nucleotides: TGTGCCAGCAGCTTAGATGGACAGGGGAAAGAGACCCAGTACTTC. As protein: CASSLDGQGKETQYF.

This rearrangement joins TRBV4-1 to TRBJ1-1; unclear D gene. V shed 1 base and J shed 8 bases, with 8 bases lying between them. CDR3 length: 12 residues. Per the germline V gene, CDR1 is MGHRA and CDR2 is YSYEKL. CDR3: CASSQGGGEAFF. CDR3 coding DNA: TGCGCCAGCAGCCAAGGAGGAGGGGAAGCTTTCTTT.

The chain combines TRBV7-8 with TRBJ2-7; D unresolved. Germline values: CDR1 SGHVS, CDR2 FQNEAQ. CDR3 length: 11 amino acids. The V end was cut by 5 bases, the J end by 3 bases, with 5 bases between. The DNA for the CDR3 is TGTGCCAGCAGCACCGACTACGAGCAGTACTTC. Its protein is CASSTDYEQYF. The complete variable domain, with remaining parts taken from reference TRBV7-8 and TRBJ2-7, reads GAGVSQSPRYKVAKRGQDVALRCDPISGHVSLFWYQQALGQGPEFLTYFQNEAQLDKSGLPSDRFFAERPEGSVSTLKIQRTQQEDSAVYLCASSTDYEQYFGPGTRLTVT.

This clonotype showed up just once. V is TRBV11-1 and J is TRBJ2-1, with D hard to call. Between the trimmed V and J ends, which lost 2 bases and 9 bases, there was a span of 5 bases. In germline, CDR1 is SGHAT, CDR2 FQDESV (reference sequence). This CDR3 is built from 11 residues. The DNA of the CDR3 is TGTGCCAGCAGCTTATCGCCTGAGCAGTTCTTC. Translating gives CASSLSPEQFF.

The rearrangement uses TRBV7-9 and TRBJ2-2, with D unclear. The CDR3 has 14 residues. CDR1 is SEHNR and CDR2 is FQNEAQ in the germline V gene (reference sequence). V was trimmed by 0 bases and J by 5 bases, leaving 7 bases between them. CDR3 region: CASSLALKTGELFF. In DNA, the CDR3 is TGTGCCAGCAGCTTAGCCCTGAAGACCGGGGAGCTGTTTTTT.

The CDR3 loop is CSAHATGGAEAFF. As DNA, the CDR3 is TGCAGCGCTCACGCAACAGGGGGGGCTGAAGCTTTCTTT. V usage is TRBV29-1 and J usage is TRBJ1-1, with 8 bases lining up with TRBD1. The V segment lost 7 bases and the J segment 6 bases; nucleotides outside the gene matches: 10. This CDR3 has 13 amino acids. Looked up from germline, CDR1 is SQVTM and CDR2 is ANQGSEA.

This chain joins TRBV27 and TRBJ1-6; tentatively, D is TRBD1 (5 bases). V lost 4 bases to trimming and J lost 3 bases, with 13 bases between them. Germline lookup yields CDR1 MNHEY and CDR2 SMNVEV (reference sequence). The CDR3 is made up of 16 amino acids. CDR3 region: CASSSLGGLYNSPLHF. CDR3 DNA: TGTGCCAGCAGTTCCCTTGGGGGTCTCTATAATTCACCCCTCCACTTT.

In this sample, this clonotype turned up once. J is TRBJ2-5 and V is TRBV7-9, with D unresolved. The CDR3 is 14 amino acids. Germline CDR1 reads SEHNR; CDR2 reads FQNEAQ (reference sequence). The V end lost 5 bases, the J end lost 3 bases, and 13 bases lay between the germline ends. In nucleotides, the CDR3 is TGTGCCAGCAGCCACGCCAGATTCGAAGAGACCCAGTACTTC. This codes for CASSHARFEETQYF.

This clonotype was seen a few times. The chain uses TRBV7-2 and TRBJ1-6; D remains unclear. V gave up 7 bases and J gave up 0 bases, with 13 bases separating them. CDR1 is SGHTA, CDR2 FQGNSA, per germline. CDR3 length equals 16 residues. The CDR3 DNA reads TGTGCCAGCAACCTTGCAGGAAGCTCCTATAATTCACCCCTCCACTTT. Translation: CASNLAGSSYNSPLHF.

The gene calls are TRBV4-1 and TRBJ2-5; D possibly matches TRBD1 or TRBD2 (5 bases each). The CDR3 loop spans 14 amino acids. Germline V CDR1 and CDR2: MGHRA, YSYEKL. Trimming took 1 base from V and 3 from J, leaving 9 bases between them. CDR3 residues: CASSQAQGEETQYF. CDR3 nucleotide sequence: TGCGCCAGCAGCCAAGCGCAGGGAGAAGAGACCCAGTACTTC.

The V gene is TRBV27, the J gene TRBJ2-3; 7 nucleotides match TRBD2. The CDR3 runs to 16 residues. With 5 bases clipped from V and 2 bases from J, the junction kept 10 bases outside the gene matches. CDR1 and CDR2 from the germline V gene are MNHEY and SMNVEV (reference sequence). The CDR3 is CASSTQGLVVTDTQYF. The DNA for the CDR3 is TGTGCCAGCAGTACCCAAGGACTAGTAGTCACAGATACGCAGTATTTT.